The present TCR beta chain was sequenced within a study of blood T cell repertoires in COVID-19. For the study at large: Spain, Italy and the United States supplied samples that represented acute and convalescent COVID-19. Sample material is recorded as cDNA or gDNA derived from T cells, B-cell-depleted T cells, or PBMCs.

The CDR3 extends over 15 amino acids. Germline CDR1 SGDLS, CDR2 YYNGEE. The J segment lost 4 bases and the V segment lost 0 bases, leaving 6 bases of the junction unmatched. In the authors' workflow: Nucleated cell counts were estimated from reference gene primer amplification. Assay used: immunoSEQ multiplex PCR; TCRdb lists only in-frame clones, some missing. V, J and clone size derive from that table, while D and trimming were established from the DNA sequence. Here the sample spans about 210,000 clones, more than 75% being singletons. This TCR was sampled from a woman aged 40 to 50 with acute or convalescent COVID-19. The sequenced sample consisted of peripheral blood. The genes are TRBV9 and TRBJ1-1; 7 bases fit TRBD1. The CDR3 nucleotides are TGTGCCAGCAGCGTAGTGGGCAGGGGGTCCACTGAAGCTTTCTTT. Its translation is CASSVVGRGSTEAFF.